The sequence of this T cell receptor (beta chain) was determined in a study of shared clonotypes between healthy human individuals. Study overall: The plates for each donor numbered three CD4 naive, three CD4 memory, two CD8 naive and one CD8 memory. Study results and caveats: Estimated clonotype richness was generally higher in naive than memory subsets. The rarefaction results pointed to incomplete sorted-subset sequencing despite large depth.

CDR3 length: 16 residues. Trimming left V 3 bases short and J 0 bases short, with 12 bases between. The germline V gene has CDR1 LNHDA and CDR2 SQIVND (reference sequence). For this clone: Antigen: not known.

In the original workflow: Junction-only sequences without quality scores were provided by ImmunoSEQ, so filtering was different. TCRdb keeps only in-frame clones here, not all; method: immunoSEQ multiplex PCR. V and J calls and clone size are as listed in that table; D and trimming were resolved from the DNA. The sample includes 2 million to 2.5 million clones, over 90% of them seen just once. The source of this sequence is a man between 18 and 35 years old in good health. Some clones in this sample may be carry-over from other donors' samples. Source material: naive CD4+ T cells from PBMCs. The subset denotes: CD45RA+ positively selected. The chain is built from TRBV19 and TRBJ2-1; the D gene is possibly TRBD1 (6 bases). Here the CDR3 reads CASSIGQRRSYNEQFF. DNA of the CDR3: TGTGCCAGTAGTATCGGACAGCGGCGCTCCTACAATGAGCAGTTCTTC. Full variable domain (outside the CDR3, taken from reference TRBV19 and TRBJ2-1): DGGITQSPKYLFRKEGQNVTLSCEQNLNHDAMYWYRQDPGQGLRLIYYSQIVNDFQKGDIAEGYSVSREKKESFPLTVTSAQKNPTAFYLCASSIGQRRSYNEQFFGPGTRLTVL.